A selection of T cell receptor beta chains follows, all from one sample in a study of Ad26.COV2.S vaccination and SARS-CoV-2 variants. Sequencing used immunoSEQ multiplex PCR; TCRdb keeps in-frame clones, though not all of them. Here the sample spans 200,000 to 250,000 clones, over 75% being singletons. Here the sequenced sample was peripheral blood, taken in a trial of Ad26.COV2.S vaccine versus placebo. These receptors all come from a person between 18 and 59 years old who received the Ad26.COV2.S COVID-19 vaccine or a placebo. CDR3s leave out the opening cysteine and the closing phenylalanine or tryptophan. Size is stated for part of the rows, as once, few or many counts, or as a class when the clone is expanded.

J gene	V gene	clone size	CDR3 protein
TRBJ2-3	TRBV9	-	ASSLGRYTQY
TRBJ2-5	TRBV18	-	ASSPPNRGRETQY
TRBJ2-3	TRBV5-1	-	ASSRGDISSTDTQY
TRBJ2-3	TRBV19	-	ASSTAHTDTQY
TRBJ2-5	TRBV5-8	-	ASSLLRETQY
TRBJ2-5	TRBV24-1	-	ATSDKGPPGETQY
TRBJ2-1	TRBV13	-	ASSLGRLAGYNEQF
TRBJ1-5	TRBV3-1/TRBV3-2	-	ASSQGTGYQPQH
TRBJ2-5	TRBV2	-	ASSEAKGLAGETQY
TRBJ1-5	TRBV18	-	ASSRGVQPQH
TRBJ2-5	TRBV7-9	-	ASSPPQGIRSETQY
TRBJ2-5	TRBV5-1	-	ASSLGTSGGAVVGETQY
TRBJ1-1	TRBV4-1	-	ASSYTGGRDTEAF
TRBJ2-5	TRBV5-1	-	ASSIVRDRGKTQY
TRBJ2-1	TRBV27	-	ATQRGGGRDRNEQF
TRBJ2-1	TRBV9	-	ASSMGQGSYNEQF
TRBJ2-5	TRBV5-4	-	ASSLEFETQY
TRBJ2-2	TRBV19	-	ASSRTGGRTGELF
TRBJ1-1	TRBV30	-	AWSGMRVGAEAF
TRBJ1-2	TRBV5-6	-	ASSFDRGYGYT
TRBJ2-3	TRBV6-5	-	ASKYKVADTQY
TRBJ2-1	TRBV9	-	ASSVAQGGNEQF
TRBJ2-1	TRBV6-5	-	ASSIAGANYNEQF
TRBJ1-5	TRBV4-1	-	ASSQDGPGVRTTNQPQH
TRBJ2-2	TRBV30	-	AWRRVGPGELF
TRBJ1-2	TRBV5-6	-	ASSLKGASGYT
TRBJ2-5	TRBV6-6	-	ASSSWDRGLKTQY
TRBJ2-7	TRBV7-8	once	ASSPGSPDYEQY
TRBJ2-1	TRBV11-3	-	ASSPRAGGPIEQF
TRBJ1-2	TRBV4-1	-	ASSQPFRDRVGYT
TRBJ2-3	TRBV6-4	-	ASRLIALRGTDTQY
TRBJ2-7	TRBV2	-	ASSEARQYEQY
TRBJ1-6	TRBV5-1	-	ASRDGWNSPLH
TRBJ1-5	TRBV19	-	ASSIAAGFSNQPQH
TRBJ2-2	TRBV18	-	ASSLERVYTGELF
TRBJ2-7	TRBV13	-	ASSSRQGASSYEQY
TRBJ1-5	TRBV4-1	-	ASSQDGWSNQPQH
TRBJ1-5	TRBV4-3	-	ASSPTVGFNQPQH
TRBJ2-7	TRBV30	-	AWSVRAGGSIEQY
TRBJ1-1	TRBV18	-	ASSPLARQENTEAF
TRBJ1-2	TRBV30	-	AWSRQNGGYT
TRBJ2-1	TRBV19	-	ASTPSRGLVHEQF
TRBJ2-5	TRBV5-1	-	ASSQTVASGGKSGETQY
TRBJ1-2	TRBV11-2	-	ASSLEVSSYGYT
TRBJ2-7	TRBV27	once	ASGQGYEQY
TRBJ2-7	TRBV19	-	ASSPDGATYEQY
TRBJ2-1	TRBV5-1	-	ASSGGWGNEQF
TRBJ2-1	TRBV28	-	ASSLGSSGGRWVNEQF
TRBJ2-3	TRBV5-6	-	ASSAAAADTQY
TRBJ2-7	TRBV6-5	-	ASTLGTGAYEQY
TRBJ2-5	TRBV5-6	-	ASSFPLGRAYQETQY